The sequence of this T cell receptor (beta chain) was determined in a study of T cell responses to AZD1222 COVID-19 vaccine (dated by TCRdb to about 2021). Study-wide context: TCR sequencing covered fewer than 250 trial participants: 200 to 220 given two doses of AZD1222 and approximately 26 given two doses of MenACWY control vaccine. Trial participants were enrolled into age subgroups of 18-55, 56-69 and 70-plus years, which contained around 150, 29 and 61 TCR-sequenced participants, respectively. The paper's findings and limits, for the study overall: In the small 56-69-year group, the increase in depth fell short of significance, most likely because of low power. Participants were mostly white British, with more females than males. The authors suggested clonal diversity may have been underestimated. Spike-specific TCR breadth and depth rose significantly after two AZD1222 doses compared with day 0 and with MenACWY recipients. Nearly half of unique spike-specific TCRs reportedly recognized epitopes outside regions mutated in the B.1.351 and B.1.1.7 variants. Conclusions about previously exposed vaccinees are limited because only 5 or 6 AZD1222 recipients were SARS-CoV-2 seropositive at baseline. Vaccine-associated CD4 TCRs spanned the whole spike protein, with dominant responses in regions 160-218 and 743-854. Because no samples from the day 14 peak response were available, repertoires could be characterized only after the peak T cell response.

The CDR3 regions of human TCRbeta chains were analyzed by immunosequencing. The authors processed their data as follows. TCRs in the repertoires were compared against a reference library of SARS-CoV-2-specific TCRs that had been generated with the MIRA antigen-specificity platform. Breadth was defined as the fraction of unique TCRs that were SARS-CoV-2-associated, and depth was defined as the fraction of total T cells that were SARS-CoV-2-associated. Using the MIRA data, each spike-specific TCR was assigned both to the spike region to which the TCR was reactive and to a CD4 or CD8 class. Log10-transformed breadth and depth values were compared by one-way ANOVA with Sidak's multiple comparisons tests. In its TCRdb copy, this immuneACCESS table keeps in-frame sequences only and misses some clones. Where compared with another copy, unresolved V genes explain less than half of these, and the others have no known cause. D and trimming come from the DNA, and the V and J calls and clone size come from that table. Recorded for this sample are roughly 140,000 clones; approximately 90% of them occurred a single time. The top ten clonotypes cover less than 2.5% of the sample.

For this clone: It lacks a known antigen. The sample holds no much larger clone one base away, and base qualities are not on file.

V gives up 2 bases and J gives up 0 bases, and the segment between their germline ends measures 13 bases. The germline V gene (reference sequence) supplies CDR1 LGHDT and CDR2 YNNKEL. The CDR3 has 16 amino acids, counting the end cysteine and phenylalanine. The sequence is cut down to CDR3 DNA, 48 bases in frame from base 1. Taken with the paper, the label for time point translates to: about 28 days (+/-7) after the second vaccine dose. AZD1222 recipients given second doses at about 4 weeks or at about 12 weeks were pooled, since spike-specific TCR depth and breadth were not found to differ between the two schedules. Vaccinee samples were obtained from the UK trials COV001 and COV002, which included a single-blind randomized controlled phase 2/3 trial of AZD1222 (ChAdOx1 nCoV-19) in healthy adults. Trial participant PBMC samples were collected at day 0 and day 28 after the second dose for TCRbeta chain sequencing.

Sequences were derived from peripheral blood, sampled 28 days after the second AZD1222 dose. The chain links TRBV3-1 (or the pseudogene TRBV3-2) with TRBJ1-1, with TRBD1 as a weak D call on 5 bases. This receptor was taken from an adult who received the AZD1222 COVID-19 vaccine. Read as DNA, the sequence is TGTGCCAGCAGCCAAAACTGGGGGAACATGAACACTGAAGCTTTCTTT. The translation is CASSQNWGNMNTEAFF.